The 20 T cell receptor beta chains below all came from one sample that was sequenced in a study of T cell changes during pregnancy in multiple sclerosis (dated by TCRdb to about 2019). The protocol used for the library was the immunoSEQ multiplex PCR assay. This is the immuneACCESS table as TCRdb keeps it, with only in-frame sequences that have V and J called. A part of the clones is gone; compared with another copy, unresolved V genes explain less than half, and the rest is unexplained. Here the sample has about 86,000 clones; approximately 90% occur a single time. Jointly, the top ten make up 1.5% to 2% of the sample. Sample: peripheral blood, taken in the first trimester of pregnancy. All receptors come from a female donor in good health, enrolled as a control in a pregnancy study.

The V call is TRBV28, the J call TRBJ1-2, with TRBD1 matching over 7 bases. Germline V CDR1 and CDR2: MDHEN, SYDVKM. V shed 6 bases, J shed 6 bases, and the junction held 7 bases outside the gene matches. This CDR3 region has 13 residues. CDR3 sequence reads: CASSQTGNDGYTF. DNA of the CDR3: TGTGCCAGCAGCCAGACAGGGAACGATGGCTACACCTTC.

V and J are TRBV15 and TRBJ1-4; TRBD1 is a possible D gene (5 bases). Germline V gene data show CDR1 as LNHNV and CDR2 as YYDKDF (reference sequence). V dropped 7 bases and J dropped 5 bases, with 11 bases sitting between them. CDR3 length: 13 amino acids. DNA of the CDR3: TGTGCCACCACAAAGGGGAGGAATGAAAAACTGTTTTTT. This sequence encodes CATTKGRNEKLFF.

On this clone itself: Other DNA sequences in the sample encode the same CDR3. V and J are TRBV19 and TRBJ2-7; 7 positions agree with TRBD1. Germline lookup yields CDR1 LNHDA and CDR2 SQIVND (reference sequence). The CDR3 extends over 14 amino acids. V was pared by 5 bases and J by 0 bases, with 4 bases of the junction left unmatched. As DNA, the CDR3 is TGTGCCAGTAGTCTCCGGGACAGCTCCTACGAGCAGTACTTC. It codes for CASSLRDSSYEQYF.

The rearrangement links TRBV7-9 to TRBJ1-1; 7 bases line up with TRBD1. CDR3 length equals 15 residues. From germline, CDR1 is SEHNR and CDR2 FQNEAQ (reference sequence). The ends lost 5 bases at V and 1 base at J; junction bases unmatched: 7. The CDR3, as DNA: TGTGCCAGCAGCCCCGGGACAGATCGGAACACTGAAGCTTTCTTT. Protein product: CASSPGTDRNTEAFF.

J is TRBJ2-3 and V is TRBV20-1; no firm D call. The CDR3 contains 11 residues. V was shortened by 0 bases and J by 8 bases, with 6 bases between the two germline ends. CDR1 and CDR2 (germline): DFQATT, SNEGSKA (reference sequence). CDR3 DNA sequence: TGCAGTGCTAGAGATCGTCGTACGCAGTATTTT. It specifies CSARDRRTQYF.

The chain couples TRBV2 to TRBJ2-6; 9 nucleotides line up with TRBD2. V lost 6 bases and J lost 3; bases outside the gene matches: 12. The CDR3 runs to 18 residues. Per germline, CDR1 SNHLY and CDR2 FYNNEI. The CDR3 is CASSHRAAGGVGANVLTF. CDR3 coding DNA: TGTGCCAGCAGCCACAGGGCGGCGGGAGGGGTTGGGGCCAACGTCCTGACTTTC.

The rearrangement links TRBV7-8 to TRBJ1-6; 7 bases agree with TRBD1. Germline V gene lookup returns CDR1 SGHVS and CDR2 FQNEAQ. The CDR3 totals 17 residues. After removal of 6 bases from V and 8 bases from J, the junction contained 16 bases not matched to a gene. CDR3 nucleotide sequence: TGTGCCAGCAGGAAAACGTCGATAGGGGGCATAGATTCACCCCTCCACTTT. Translated: CASRKTSIGGIDSPLHF.

V is TRBV2 and J is TRBJ2-7; 7 bases line up with TRBD1. CDR1 is SNHLY, CDR2 FYNNEI, per germline. V dropped 6 bases and J dropped 3; count of bases not matched to a gene: 5. This CDR3 comprises 13 residues. The CDR3 region is CASSPDRDYEQYF. The CDR3 region has the DNA TGTGCCAGCAGCCCCGACAGGGACTACGAGCAGTACTTC.

V is TRBV11-2 and J is TRBJ2-3, with TRBD2 identical over 7 bases. Per germline, CDR1 SGHAT and CDR2 FQNNGV. The V segment lost 1 base and the J segment 2 bases; nucleotides outside the gene matches: 6. CDR3 length: 16 residues. The CDR3 here is CASSLGLGTNTDTQYF. In nucleotides, the CDR3 is TGTGCCAGCAGCTTAGGCCTGGGGACTAACACAGATACGCAGTATTTT.

This sequence joins TRBV7-9 and TRBJ2-1; 13 bases agree with TRBD2. The CDR3 consists of 15 residues. CDR1 is SEHNR, CDR2 FQNEAQ, per germline (reference sequence). Trimming cost V 2 bases and J 8 bases; bases outside gene matches: 3. In DNA form, the CDR3 reads TGTGCCAGCAGCTTAACTAGCGGGGGGGCCCATGAGCAGTTCTTC. This codes for CASSLTSGGAHEQFF.

DNA for the CDR3: TGTGCCAGCAGTTCTCCTAGAATTCGCACAGATACGCAGTATTTT. This translates into CASSSPRIRTDTQYF. V usage is TRBV27 and J usage is TRBJ2-3, with D hard to call. Trimming shortened V by 4 bases and J by 1 base, and 12 bases separated the two germline ends. The CDR3 is 15 residues long. Germline CDR1 reads MNHEY; CDR2 reads SMNVEV (reference sequence).

This clone showed up just a few times. In DNA, the CDR3 is TGTGCCAGCATCGGGGGGCCCGGGGTTACTGAAGCTTTCTTT. This translates into CASIGGPGVTEAFF. The V and J genes are TRBV6-5 and TRBJ1-1, with TRBD1 as a possible D gene (6 bases). This CDR3 has 14 amino acids. With 7 bases removed from V and 5 bases from J, the gap between germline ends came to 17 bases. Germline V CDR1 and CDR2: MNHEY, SVGAGI.

This rearrangement joins TRBV4-3 to TRBJ1-1; D is possibly TRBD1 (5 bases). V was cut by 4 bases and J by 2 bases, with 11 bases left in between. CDR1 is LGHNA and CDR2 is YSLEER in the germline V gene. The CDR3 has 14 amino acids. The CDR3 region is CASSPQGGNTEAFF. CDR3 nucleotides: TGCGCCAGCAGCCCGCAGGGAGGCAACACTGAAGCTTTCTTT.

The chain combines TRBV28 with TRBJ2-1; 8 positions match TRBD2. V dropped 2 bases and J dropped 5; count of bases not matched to a gene: 5. This CDR3 has 15 amino acids. Per the germline V gene, CDR1 is MDHEN and CDR2 is SYDVKM. CDR3 sequence (DNA): TGTGCCAGCAGTTTAACGGGGGGGCAGGACAATGAGCAGTTCTTC. Amino acid sequence: CASSLTGGQDNEQFF.

This clone was counted between two and nine times. The chain links TRBV6-4 to TRBJ2-7; D possibly corresponds to TRBD1 (6 bases). CDR1 MRHNA and CDR2 SNTAGT come from the germline V gene. Trimming took off 6 bases at V and 2 bases at J, with 11 bases between the two ends. This CDR3 region has 13 residues. The CDR3 DNA reads as TGTGCCAGCAGGCTGGGACACCCCTACGAGCAGTACTTC. Amino acids: CASRLGHPYEQYF.

The CDR3 here is CASSEEGRGLAKNIQYF. As DNA, the CDR3 is TGTGCCAGCAGTGAAGAAGGGAGGGGTCTAGCCAAAAACATTCAGTACTTC. The rearrangement joins TRBV6-1 to TRBJ2-4; TRBD2 aligns across 7 bases. The J segment lost 0 bases and the V segment lost 1 base, leaving 6 bases of the junction unmatched. The CDR3 has 17 residues. Looked up from germline, CDR1 is MNHNS and CDR2 is SASEGT.

The V gene is TRBV5-1, the J gene TRBJ2-3; the D gene is possibly TRBD2 (6 bases). The CDR3 has 16 amino acids. Germline-derived CDR1 and CDR2 are SGHRS and YFSETQ. V shed 4 bases and J shed 0 bases, with 15 bases lying between them. This CDR3 is CASSREPSESTDTQYF. The CDR3 DNA reads TGCGCCAGCAGCAGGGAGCCTAGCGAGAGCACAGATACGCAGTATTTT.

J is TRBJ1-6 and V is TRBV14; D might be TRBD1 (5 bases). Trimming shortened V by 2 bases and J by 9 bases, and 17 bases separated the two germline ends. The CDR3 spans 16 residues. Germline V gives CDR1 SGHDN, CDR2 FVKESK. The DNA of the CDR3 is TGTGCCAGCAGCCAATTCCGCGGGGGAGCGAGTTCACCCCTCCACTTT. Translated, it gives CASSQFRGGASSPLHF.

The chain links TRBV7-3 to TRBJ2-7, with a possible D match to TRBD1 (7 bases). Germline V lookup: CDR1 SGHTA, CDR2 FQGTGA. With 3 bases removed from V and 9 bases from J, the gap between germline ends came to 15 bases. CDR3 length equals 13 residues. CDR3 loop: CASSLLTGEVQYF. In nucleotides, the CDR3 is TGTGCCAGCAGCTTGTTAACAGGGGAGGTGCAGTACTTC.

The chain links TRBV2 to TRBJ1-1; D may be TRBD1 (5 bases). V was shortened by 4 bases and J by 0 bases, with 12 bases between the two germline ends. The CDR3 loop spans 15 amino acids. CDR1 SNHLY and CDR2 FYNNEI come from the germline V gene. The CDR3 DNA sequence: TGTGCCAGCAGTGCGTCAGGGAACATGAACACTGAAGCTTTCTTT. Protein: CASSASGNMNTEAFF.